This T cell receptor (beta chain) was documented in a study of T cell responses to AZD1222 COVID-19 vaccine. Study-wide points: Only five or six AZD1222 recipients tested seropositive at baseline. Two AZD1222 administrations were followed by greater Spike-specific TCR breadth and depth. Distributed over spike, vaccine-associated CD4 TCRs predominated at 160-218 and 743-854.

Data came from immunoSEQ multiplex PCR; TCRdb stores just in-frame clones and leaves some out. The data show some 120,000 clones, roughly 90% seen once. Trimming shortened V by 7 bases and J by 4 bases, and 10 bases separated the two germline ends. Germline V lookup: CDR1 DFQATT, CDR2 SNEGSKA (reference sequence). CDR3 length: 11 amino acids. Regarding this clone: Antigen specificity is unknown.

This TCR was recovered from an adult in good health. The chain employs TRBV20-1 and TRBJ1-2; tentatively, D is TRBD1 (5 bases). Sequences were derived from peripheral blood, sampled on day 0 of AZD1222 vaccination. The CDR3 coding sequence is TGCAGTGGGGGGAGTTCCTATGGCTACACCTTC. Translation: CSGGSSYGYTF.